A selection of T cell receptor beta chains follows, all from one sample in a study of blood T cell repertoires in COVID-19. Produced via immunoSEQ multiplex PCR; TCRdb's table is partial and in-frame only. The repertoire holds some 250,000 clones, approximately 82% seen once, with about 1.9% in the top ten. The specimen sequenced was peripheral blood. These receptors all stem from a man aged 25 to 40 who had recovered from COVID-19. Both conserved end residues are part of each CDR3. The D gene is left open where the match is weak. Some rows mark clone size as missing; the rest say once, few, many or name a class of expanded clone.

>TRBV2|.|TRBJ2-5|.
CASGYRDQETQYF
TGTGCCAGCGGATACAGGGATCAAGAGACCCAGTACTTC
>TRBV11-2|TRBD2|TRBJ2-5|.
CASSRGLAQETQYF
TGTGCCAGCAGCAGGGGACTAGCGCAAGAGACCCAGTACTTC
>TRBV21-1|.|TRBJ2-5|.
CASSKLDGEETQYF
TGTGCCAGCAGCAAGCTCGACGGGGAAGAGACCCAGTACTTC
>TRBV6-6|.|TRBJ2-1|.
CASTHLPSDYNEQFF
TGTGCCAGCACCCATCTCCCTAGCGATTACAATGAGCAGTTCTTC
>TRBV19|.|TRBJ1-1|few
CASSSRGMEKAFF
TGTGCCAGTAGTTCAAGGGGAATGGAAAAAGCTTTCTTT
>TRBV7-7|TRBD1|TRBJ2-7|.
CASSQGTGYEQYF
TGTGCCAGCAGCCAGGGGACAGGCTACGAGCAGTACTTC
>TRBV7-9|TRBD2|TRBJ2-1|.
CASSFSRRGGSYNEQFF
TGTGCCAGCAGCTTTTCCCGGCGGGGGGGCTCCTACAATGAGCAGTTCTTC
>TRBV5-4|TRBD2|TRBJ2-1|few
CASSPALSGGAGEQFF
TGTGCCAGCAGCCCCGCGCTAAGCGGGGGGGCCGGTGAGCAGTTCTTC
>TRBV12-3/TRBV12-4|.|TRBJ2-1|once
CASRVLAREQFF
TGTGCCAGCAGAGTGCTAGCTCGTGAGCAGTTCTTC
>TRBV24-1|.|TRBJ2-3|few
CATSGWGEMYF
TGTGCCACCAGTGGGTGGGGGGAGATGTATTTT
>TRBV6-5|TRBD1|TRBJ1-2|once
CALRDRPQTAAAQIF
TGTGCCCTCCGGGACAGGCCTCAAACTGCTGCTGCTCAAATCTTC
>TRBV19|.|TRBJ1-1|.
CASSIREGLRLNTEAFF
TGTGCCAGTAGTATAAGGGAGGGTTTAAGACTGAACACTGAAGCTTTCTTT
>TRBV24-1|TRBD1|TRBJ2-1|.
CASSKGASDEQFF
TGTGCCTCCTCAAAGGGGGCGAGCGATGAGCAGTTCTTC
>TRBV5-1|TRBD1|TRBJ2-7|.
CASSLLPDRGAYEQYF
TGCGCCAGCAGCTTACTTCCGGACAGGGGGGCCTACGAGCAGTACTTC
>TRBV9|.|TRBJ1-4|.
CASSPWDSLNEKLFF
TGTGCCAGCAGCCCCTGGGACTCACTGAATGAAAAACTGTTTTTT
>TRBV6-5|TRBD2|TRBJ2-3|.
CASWERGGTDTQYF
TGTGCCAGCTGGGAGCGGGGGGGCACAGATACGCAGTATTTT
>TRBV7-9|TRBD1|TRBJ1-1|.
CASSRRGQGDTEAFF
TGTGCCAGCAGCCGCCGTGGACAGGGGGACACTGAAGCTTTCTTT
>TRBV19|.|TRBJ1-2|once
CASSNQGDYGYTF
TGTGCCAGTAGTAATCAGGGCGACTATGGCTACACCTTC
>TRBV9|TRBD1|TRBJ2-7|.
CASSRDRGRNEQYF
TGTGCCAGCAGTCGGGACAGGGGGCGCAACGAGCAGTACTTC
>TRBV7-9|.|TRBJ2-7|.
CASSRQGTYEQYF
TGTGCCAGCAGCCGGCAGGGAACCTACGAGCAGTACTTC
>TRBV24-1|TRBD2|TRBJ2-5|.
CATSDSGLAGGRETQYF
TGTGCCACCAGTGACTCTGGACTAGCGGGGGGGCGAGAGACCCAGTACTTC
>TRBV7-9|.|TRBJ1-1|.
CASSLGELENTEAFF
TGTGCCAGCAGCTTAGGAGAGCTCGAGAACACTGAAGCTTTCTTT
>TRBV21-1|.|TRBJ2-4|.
CASSFRVGWFPKNIQYF
TGTGCCAGCAGCTTCCGGGTTGGTTGGTTCCCCAAAAACATTCAGTACTTC
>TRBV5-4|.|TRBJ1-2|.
CASSGGQNNYGYTF
TGTGCCAGCAGCGGTGGACAGAACAACTATGGCTACACCTTC
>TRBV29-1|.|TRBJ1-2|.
CSVVSGKGGYTF
TGCAGCGTTGTATCCGGGAAGGGTGGCTACACCTTC
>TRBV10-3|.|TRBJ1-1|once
CAITTMGSTEAFF
TGTGCCATCACTACGATGGGCTCCACTGAAGCTTTCTTT
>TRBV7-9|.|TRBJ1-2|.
CASPGTGDYGYTF
TGTGCCAGCCCTGGAACGGGAGACTATGGCTACACCTTC
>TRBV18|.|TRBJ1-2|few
CASSPLSGGQTNYGYTF
TGTGCCAGCTCACCACTGTCAGGAGGACAGACTAACTATGGCTACACCTTC
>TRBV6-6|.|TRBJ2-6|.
CASSLKGYSGANVLTF
TGTGCCAGCAGTCTTAAGGGGTACTCTGGGGCCAACGTCCTGACTTTC
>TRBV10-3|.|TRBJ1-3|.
CAISEGPGSGNTIYF
TGTGCCATCAGTGAGGGACCAGGGTCTGGAAACACCATATATTTT
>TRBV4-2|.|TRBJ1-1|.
CASSRDREHTEAFF
TGTGCCAGCAGCCGAGATCGGGAGCACACTGAAGCTTTCTTT
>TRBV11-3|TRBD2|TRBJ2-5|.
CASSPGTSAKQETQYF
TGTGCCAGCAGCCCGGGGACTAGCGCCAAACAAGAGACCCAGTACTTC
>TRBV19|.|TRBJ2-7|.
CASSIGRGTFNEQYF
TGTGCCAGTAGTATAGGGCGCGGGACCTTCAACGAGCAGTACTTC
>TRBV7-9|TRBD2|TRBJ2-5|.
CASSLASGGAETQYF
TGTGCCAGCAGCTTAGCGAGCGGGGGTGCAGAGACCCAGTACTTC
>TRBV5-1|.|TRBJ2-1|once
CASSLDRGDTEQFF
TGCGCCAGCAGCTTGGATAGAGGGGACACTGAGCAGTTCTTC
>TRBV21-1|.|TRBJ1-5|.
CASSTLNQPQHF
TGTGCCAGCAGCACGTTAAATCAGCCCCAGCATTTT
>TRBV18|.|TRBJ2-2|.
CASSPFSGGELFF
TGTGCCAGCTCACCATTCAGTGGTGGGGAGCTGTTTTTT
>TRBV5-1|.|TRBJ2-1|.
CASMAGQISYNEQFF
TGCGCCAGTATGGCGGGGCAGATCTCCTACAATGAGCAGTTCTTC
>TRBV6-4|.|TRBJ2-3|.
CASSDSGRTDTQYF
TGTGCCAGCAGTGACTCGGGGAGAACAGATACGCAGTATTTT
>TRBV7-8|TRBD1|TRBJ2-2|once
CASSPDRATGELFF
TGTGCCAGCAGCCCGGACAGGGCCACCGGGGAGCTGTTTTTT
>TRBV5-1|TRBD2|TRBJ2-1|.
CASSFDLLAGGLSEQFF
TGCGCCAGCAGTTTCGATTTACTAGCGGGGGGGCTCAGTGAGCAGTTCTTC
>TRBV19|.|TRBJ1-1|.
CASSIDGKGGTEAFF
TGTGCCAGTAGTATAGATGGTAAGGGAGGCACTGAAGCTTTCTTT
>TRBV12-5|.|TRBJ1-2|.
CASGLEPGHLADTF
TGTGCTAGTGGTTTGGAACCGGGACACCTAGCCGACACCTTC
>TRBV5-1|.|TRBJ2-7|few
CASSLVTSSYEQYF
TGCGCCAGCAGCTTGGTCACCAGCTCCTACGAGCAGTACTTC
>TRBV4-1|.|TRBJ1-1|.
CASSQDPQRGPRAEAFF
TGCGCCAGCAGCCAAGATCCGCAGAGAGGGCCTCGGGCTGAAGCTTTCTTT
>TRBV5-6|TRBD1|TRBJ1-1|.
CASSRDRGEAFF
TGTGCCAGCAGCAGGGACAGGGGGGAAGCTTTCTTT
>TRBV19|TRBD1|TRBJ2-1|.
CASSIKGASEQFF
TGTGCCAGTAGTATTAAGGGGGCAAGTGAGCAGTTCTTC
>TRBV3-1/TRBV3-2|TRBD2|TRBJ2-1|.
CASSQDWRGVNNEQFF
TGTGCCAGCAGCCAAGATTGGCGGGGGGTGAACAATGAGCAGTTCTTC
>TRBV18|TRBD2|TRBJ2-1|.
CASHSSGEFPTKRNNEQFF
TGTGCCAGCCATTCTAGCGGGGAGTTCCCGACGAAAAGAAACAATGAGCAGTTCTTC
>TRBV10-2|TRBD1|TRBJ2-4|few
CASTHYTRDRGFKNIQYF
TGCGCCAGCACTCACTATACCCGGGACAGGGGATTCAAAAACATTCAGTACTTC
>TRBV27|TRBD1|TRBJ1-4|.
CASRRQGTNEKLFF
TGTGCCAGCAGGAGACAGGGTACTAATGAAAAACTGTTTTTT
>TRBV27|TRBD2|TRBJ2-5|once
CASSLSSGGPETQYF
TGTGCCAGCAGTTTATCCTCGGGGGGGCCGGAGACCCAGTACTTC
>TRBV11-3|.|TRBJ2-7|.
CASSLRFSGEQYF
TGTGCCAGCAGCTTAAGGTTTTCGGGCGAGCAGTACTTC
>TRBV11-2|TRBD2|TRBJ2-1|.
CASSSPGGWGNEQFF
TGTGCCAGCAGCTCCCCGGGAGGGTGGGGCAATGAGCAGTTCTTC
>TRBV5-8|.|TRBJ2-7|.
CASSSTLREYEQYF
TGTGCCAGCAGCTCCACCCTCCGGGAGTACGAGCAGTACTTC
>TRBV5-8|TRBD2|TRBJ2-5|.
CASSLGGGGAQETQYF
TGTGCCAGCAGCTTGGGAGGCGGGGGGGCCCAAGAGACCCAGTACTTC
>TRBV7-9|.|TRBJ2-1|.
CASSPGFYNEQFF
TGTGCCAGCAGCCCCGGTTTCTACAATGAGCAGTTCTTC
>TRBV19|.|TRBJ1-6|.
CASTSSGSVSPLHF
TGTGCCAGTACCTCGTCGGGGTCTGTTTCACCCCTCCACTTT
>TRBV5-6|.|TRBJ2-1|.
CASSPGYSYNEQFF
TGTGCCAGCAGCCCAGGGTACTCCTACAATGAGCAGTTCTTC
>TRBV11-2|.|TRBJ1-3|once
CASSLSRVSGNTIYF
TGTGCCAGCAGCTTGAGCAGGGTTTCTGGAAACACCATATATTTT